This paragraph covers one T cell receptor beta chain sequence. Trimming took 5 bases from V and 6 from J; bases not matched to a gene: 5. The CDR3 loop spans 14 amino acids. CDR1 and CDR2 (germline): LNHDA, SQIVND (reference sequence). The record originates from a study of blood T cell repertoires in COVID-19. Study-level background: The origin of the acute and convalescent COVID-19 samples was the United States, Italy and Spain.

TCRdb's table, derived via immunoSEQ multiplex PCR, lists solely in-frame clones and lacks some. The sample yields 150,000 to 200,000 clones, about 88% seen once. The rearrangement uses TRBV19 and TRBJ1-5; 9 bases map to TRBD1. The sequenced sample was peripheral blood. The receptor was derived from a man between 65 and 85 years old with active or convalescent COVID-19. The CDR3 nucleotides are TGTGCCAGTAGTGAGACAGGGGGGGGTCAGCCCCAGCATTTT. Translated, it gives CASSETGGGQPQHF.